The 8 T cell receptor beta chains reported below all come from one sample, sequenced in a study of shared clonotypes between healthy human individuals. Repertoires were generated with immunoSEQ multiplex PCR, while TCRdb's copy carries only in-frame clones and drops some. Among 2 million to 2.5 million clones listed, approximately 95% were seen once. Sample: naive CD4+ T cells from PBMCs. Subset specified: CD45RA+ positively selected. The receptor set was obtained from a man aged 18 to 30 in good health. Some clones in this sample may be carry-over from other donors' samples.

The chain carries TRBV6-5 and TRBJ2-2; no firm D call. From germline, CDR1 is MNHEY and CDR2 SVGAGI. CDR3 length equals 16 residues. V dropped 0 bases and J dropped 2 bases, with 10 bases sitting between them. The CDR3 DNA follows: TGTGCCAGCAGTTACTCGATAGGCCCCAACACCGGGGAGCTGTTTTTT. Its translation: CASSYSIGPNTGELFF.

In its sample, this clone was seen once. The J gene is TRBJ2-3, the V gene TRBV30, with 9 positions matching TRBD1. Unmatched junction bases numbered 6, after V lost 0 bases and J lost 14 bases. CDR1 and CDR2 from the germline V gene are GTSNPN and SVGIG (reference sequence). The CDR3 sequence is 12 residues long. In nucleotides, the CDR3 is TGTGCCTGGAGTGTATGGACAGGGGAGCCGTATTTT. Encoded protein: CAWSVWTGEPYF. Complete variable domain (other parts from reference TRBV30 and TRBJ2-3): SQTIHQWPATLVQPVGSPLSLECTVEGTSNPNLYWYRQAAGRGLQLLFYSVGIGQISSEVPQNLSASRPQDRQFILSSKKLLLSDSGFYLCAWSVWTGEPYFGPGTRLTVL.

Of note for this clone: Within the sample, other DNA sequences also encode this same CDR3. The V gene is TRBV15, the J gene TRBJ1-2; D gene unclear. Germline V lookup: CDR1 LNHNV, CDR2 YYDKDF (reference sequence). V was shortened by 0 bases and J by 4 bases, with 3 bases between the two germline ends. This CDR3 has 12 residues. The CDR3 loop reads CATSRDTYGYTF. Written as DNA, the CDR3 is TGTGCCACCAGCAGAGATACCTATGGCTACACCTTC.

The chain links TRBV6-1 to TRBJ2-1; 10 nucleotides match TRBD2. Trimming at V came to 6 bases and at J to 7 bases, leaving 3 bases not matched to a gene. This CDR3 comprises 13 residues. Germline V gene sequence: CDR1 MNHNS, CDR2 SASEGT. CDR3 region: CASRTSGLNEQFF. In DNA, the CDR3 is TGTGCCAGCAGGACTAGCGGGCTAAATGAGCAGTTCTTC.

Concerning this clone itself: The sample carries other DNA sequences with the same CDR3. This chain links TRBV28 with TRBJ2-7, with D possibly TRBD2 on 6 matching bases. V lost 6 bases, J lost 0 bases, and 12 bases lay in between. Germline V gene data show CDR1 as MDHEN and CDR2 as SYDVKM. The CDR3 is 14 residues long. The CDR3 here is CASSSPGSSYEQYF. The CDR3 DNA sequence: TGTGCCAGCAGCTCCCCCGGGAGCTCCTACGAGCAGTACTTC.

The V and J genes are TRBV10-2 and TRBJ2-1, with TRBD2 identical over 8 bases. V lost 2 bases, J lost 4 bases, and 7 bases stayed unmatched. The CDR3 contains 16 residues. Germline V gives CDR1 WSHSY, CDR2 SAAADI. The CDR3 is CASSEPFREGYNEQFF. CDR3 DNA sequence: TGCGCCAGCAGTGAGCCGTTCCGGGAGGGTTACAATGAGCAGTTCTTC.

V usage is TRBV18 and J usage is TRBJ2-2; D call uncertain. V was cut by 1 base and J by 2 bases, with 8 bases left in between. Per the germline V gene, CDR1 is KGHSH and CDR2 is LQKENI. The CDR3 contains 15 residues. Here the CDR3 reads CASSPQWGNTGELFF. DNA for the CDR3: TGTGCCAGCTCACCACAATGGGGAAACACCGGGGAGCTGTTTTTT.

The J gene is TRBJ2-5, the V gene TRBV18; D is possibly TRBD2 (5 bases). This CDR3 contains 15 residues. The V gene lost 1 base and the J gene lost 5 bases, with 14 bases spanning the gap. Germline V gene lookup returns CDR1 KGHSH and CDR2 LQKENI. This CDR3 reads CASSPLVGDPETQYF. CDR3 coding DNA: TGTGCCAGCTCACCACTTGTGGGAGATCCGGAGACCCAGTACTTC. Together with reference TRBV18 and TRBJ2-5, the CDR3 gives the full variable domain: NAGVMQNPRHLVRRRGQEARLRCSPMKGHSHVYWYRQLPEEGLKFMVYLQKENIIDESGMPKERFSAEFPKEGPSILRIQQVVRGDSAAYFCASSPLVGDPETQYFGPGTRLLVL.